This T cell receptor (beta chain) comes out of a study of cytomegalovirus exposure and HLA in healthy donors (dated by TCRdb to 2015 to 2018). Background on the whole study: According to a later analysis, one platform produced both the roughly 110 validation repertoires and the 550 to 800 repertoires of the first cohort. The study aimed to test whether cataloging public T cell receptors could reveal signatures of past pathogen exposure. Along with the 666-subject first cohort, a separate validation cohort of around 110 different subjects was used. The study combined high-throughput TCR immunosequencing, statistical association of individual TCRs with disease status, and machine learning to predict cytomegalovirus infection status. Results the study describes overall, beyond this receptor: A later analysis lacked HLA typing for the validation cohort, so it scored co-occurrence in that cohort across all 120 or so repertoires. Three of the identified cytomegalovirus-associated TCR beta chains were confirmed in vitro to be specific for cytomegalovirus antigens. Most TCR sequences were seen in very few donors, while some public TCRs were found in many individuals. The classifier was reported to diagnose cytomegalovirus status with high specificity and sensitivity in both the original and validation cohorts. The study gave a list of about 160 TCR beta chains associated with cytomegalovirus. The authors suggested that the approach could potentially be generalized to other disease states and immunological phenotypes. Of the cluster scores, around 95% were above 0 in a later analysis, which found that TCRs clustered in the first cohort also tended to co-occur in the approximately 130 validation repertoires.

From the germline V gene, CDR1 is SNHLY and CDR2 is FYNNEI. Spanning cysteine to phenylalanine, the CDR3 consists of 17 amino acids. Only the CDR3 part of the read is kept: 51 bases, read in frame from the first base. Trimmed from V: 7 bases; trimmed from J: 0 bases; junction bases lacking a gene match: 11. The donors were included in the validation cohort of 130 or so subjects, a group kept apart from the roughly 730-subject first cohort. Library method: the immunoSEQ multiplex PCR assay. Under the source paper's analysis protocol: To diagnose cytomegalovirus status from the catalog of TCR beta chain sequences, a statistical classification framework was built. Imported from immuneACCESS, the table was reduced by TCRdb to in-frame sequences with V and J called. These copies leave out some clones; in studies compared against another copy, an unresolved V gene accounts for under half, and the cause of the remainder is not known. The DNA was the basis for D and trimming; V, J and clone size are from that table. Recorded for this sample are 65,000 to 100,000 clones; 80% to 95% of them occurred a single time. 3.6% of the sample belongs to the ten largest clones.

On this clone itself: Its binding antigen is unknown. The sample holds no much larger clone one base away, and base qualities are not on file.

The material sequenced was PBMCs. This TCR came from a woman aged 30 to 39 in good health and CMV-seronegative. Recombination connected TRBV2 to TRBJ1-3; 8 nucleotides in the junction match TRBD1. The CDR3 region: CASTPRTGSGSGNTIYF. The sequence in DNA is TGTGCCAGCACCCCCCGGACAGGGAGCGGCTCTGGAAACACCATATATTTT.